The rows below give T cell receptor beta chains drawn from one sample of a study of control samples from healthy donors and cancer patients. The table came from immunoSEQ multiplex PCR; TCRdb's copy has only in-frame clones and leaves some out. The sample contains 25,000 to 35,000 clones, roughly 89% of which appear only once. What was sequenced was PBMCs. The receptors derive from a woman between 35 and 50 years old with lung cancer. Both conserved end residues are part of each CDR3. D genes are given only for firm matches. Some rows mark clone size as missing; the rest say once, few, many or name a class of expanded clone.

-	TRBV5-6	TRBJ1-2	-	CASSSPMGSYGYTF	TGTGCCAGCAGCTCTCCCATGGGGAGCTATGGCTACACCTTC
-	TRBV6-5	TRBJ2-1	-	CASSSLGRDFYNEQFF	TGTGCCAGCAGTTCCCTCGGTAGGGATTTCTACAATGAGCAGTTCTTC
once	TRBV11-3	TRBJ2-1	-	CASSLGGTLDNEQFF	TGTGCCAGCAGCTTAGGAGGGACGCTTGACAATGAGCAGTTCTTC
-	TRBV28	TRBJ1-6	-	CASSRDLDSFPYNSPLHF	TGTGCCAGCAGTCGGGACCTAGACAGCTTCCCTTATAATTCACCCCTCCACTTT
once	TRBV3-1/TRBV3-2	TRBJ2-5	TRBD2	CASSQVAGVFRTQYF	TGTGCCAGCAGCCAGGTAGCGGGGGTCTTTCGGACCCAGTACTTC
-	TRBV7-6	TRBJ2-5	-	CASSLMAEETQYF	TGTGCCAGCAGCTTAATGGCGGAAGAGACCCAGTACTTC
-	TRBV5-1	TRBJ2-2	-	CASNPNTGELFF	TGCGCCAGCAACCCGAACACCGGGGAGCTGTTTTTT
-	TRBV5-1	TRBJ2-5	TRBD1	CASSFQGGGETQYF	TGCGCCAGCAGCTTCCAAGGGGGCGGTGAGACCCAGTACTTC
-	TRBV2	TRBJ1-4	TRBD1	CASSRDRGYEKLFF	TGTGCCAGCAGCCGGGACAGGGGATACGAAAAACTGTTTTTT
-	TRBV7-2	TRBJ1-2	TRBD1	CASSLGTGVGYSGYTF	TGTGCCAGCAGCTTAGGGACAGGGGTTGGTTATAGTGGCTACACCTTC
-	TRBV2	TRBJ2-7	-	CASSEPGAAYEQYF	TGTGCCAGCAGTGAACCGGGGGCTGCCTACGAGCAGTACTTC
-	TRBV19	TRBJ2-5	-	CASRGETQYF	TGTGCCAGTAGGGGAGAGACCCAGTACTTC
-	TRBV5-1	TRBJ1-1	TRBD1	CASSFTGDGTEAFF	TGCGCCAGCAGCTTTACAGGGGATGGTACTGAAGCTTTCTTT
-	TRBV6-5	TRBJ2-7	TRBD1	CASSPTGQSYEQYF	TGTGCCAGCAGTCCGACAGGGCAGTCCTACGAGCAGTACTTC
-	TRBV2	TRBJ1-1	-	CASSERGPGTEAFF	TGTGCCAGCAGTGAAAGGGGTCCGGGCACTGAAGCTTTCTTT
-	TRBV6-1	TRBJ1-6	-	CASSEIWENSPLHF	TGTGCCAGCAGTGAAATATGGGAGAATTCACCCCTCCACTTT
-	TRBV6-2/TRBV6-3	TRBJ2-3	-	CASSDPRLHTDTQYF	TGTGCCAGCAGCGACCCCCGACTTCACACAGATACGCAGTATTTT
-	TRBV7-6	TRBJ2-2	-	CASSATSRVNTGELFF	TGTGCCAGCAGCGCTACTAGCCGGGTAAACACCGGGGAGCTGTTTTTT
once	TRBV7-2	TRBJ2-3	-	CASSLGLFGSTDTQYF	TGTGCCAGCAGCTTAGGATTATTTGGGAGTACAGATACGCAGTATTTT
-	TRBV7-2	TRBJ2-3	-	CASSDRGASTDTQYF	TGTGCCAGCTCCGATAGGGGGGCTAGCACAGATACGCAGTATTTT
-	TRBV29-1	TRBJ2-1	TRBD1	CSVFQMTGGYNEQFF	TGCAGCGTTTTCCAAATGACAGGGGGTTACAATGAGCAGTTCTTC
-	TRBV6-4	TRBJ1-2	-	CASPERDFFYGYTF	TGTGCCAGTCCGGAGCGGGATTTCTTCTATGGCTACACCTTC
-	TRBV10-1	TRBJ1-6	-	CASSPDGNSPLHF	TGCGCCAGCAGCCCGGATGGTAATTCACCCCTCCACTTT
-	TRBV12-3/TRBV12-4	TRBJ2-2	-	CASSSPTGELFF	TGTGCCAGCAGTTCCCCCACCGGGGAGCTGTTTTTT
once	TRBV6-2/TRBV6-3	TRBJ2-7	TRBD1	CASSDYDRGKYF	TGTGCCAGCAGTGACTACGACAGGGGGAAGTACTTC
-	TRBV29-1	TRBJ1-2	-	CSVEDRGRGGGYTF	TGCAGCGTTGAAGATCGGGGCAGGGGTGGTGGCTACACCTTC
-	TRBV15	TRBJ2-3	-	CATSRRTGRGTDTQYF	TGTGCCACCAGCAGACGAACGGGACGGGGCACAGATACGCAGTATTTT
-	TRBV5-1	TRBJ2-7	TRBD1	CASSLAGLQGLSYEQYF	TGCGCCAGCAGCTTGGCAGGTCTACAGGGGCTATCCTACGAGCAGTACTTC
-	TRBV4-1	TRBJ1-1	-	CASSQELRNTEAFF	TGCGCCAGCAGCCAAGAGTTACGTAACACTGAAGCTTTCTTT
few	TRBV20-1	TRBJ1-2	-	CSARDNGYTF	TGCAGTGCTAGAGATAATGGCTACACCTTC
-	TRBV27	TRBJ2-3	-	CASSSQGTDTQYF	TGTGCCAGCAGTTCACAGGGTACAGATACGCAGTATTTT
-	TRBV3-1/TRBV3-2	TRBJ2-5	TRBD2	CASSQDGTRWQETQYF	TGTGCCAGCAGCCAAGATGGGACTAGATGGCAAGAGACCCAGTACTTC